Sequencing of this T cell receptor (beta chain) was carried out in a study of low-dose radiotherapy and immunotherapy resistance in tumors. Study at large: Patients took 300 mg oral aspirin daily for four cycles from cycle 1 day 1.

This clonotype was detected ten times or more. First-strand cDNA relied on TRAV- and TRBV-specific primers spanning alpha and beta chains. It was with a constant-region primer and a V-primer adapter that TCRs were amplified over approximately 20 PCR cycles. Amplification of isolated mRNA was accomplished via in vitro transcription. One entry per CDR3 protein, called by TCRdb with MiXCR from the reads. The profile shows approximately 70,000 distinct CDR3 sequences, around 32% of them singletons. CDR3 length: 13 amino acids. Germline assignment: CDR1 ENHRY and CDR2 SYGVKD. The V end lost 1 base, the J end lost 8 bases, and 11 bases lay between the germline ends. Time point given: before trial treatment. Enrollment required an advanced solid tumor negative for tumor-infiltrating lymphocytes.

The chain recombines TRBV10-3 with TRBJ1-2; a possible D gene is TRBD1 (5 bases). This clonotype was sampled from a female donor with ovarian cancer. Sequenced material: PBMCs, taken before treatment. The CDR3 loop reads CAISEFRQMGYTF. The CDR3 bases are TGTGCCATCAGTGAGTTTCGACAGATGGGCTACACCTTC.